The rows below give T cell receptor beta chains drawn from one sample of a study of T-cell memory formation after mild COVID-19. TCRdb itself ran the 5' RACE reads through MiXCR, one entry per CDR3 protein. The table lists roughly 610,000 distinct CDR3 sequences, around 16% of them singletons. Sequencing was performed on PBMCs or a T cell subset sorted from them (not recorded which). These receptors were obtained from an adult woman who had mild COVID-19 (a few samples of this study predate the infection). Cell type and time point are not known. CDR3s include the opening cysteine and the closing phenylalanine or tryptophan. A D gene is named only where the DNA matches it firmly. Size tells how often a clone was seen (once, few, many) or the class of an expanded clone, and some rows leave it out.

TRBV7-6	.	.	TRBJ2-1	TGTGCCAGCAGCTTAGTAGGCAGGGATTATGAGCAGTTCTTC	CASSLVGRDYEQFF
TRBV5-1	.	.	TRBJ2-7	TGCGCCAGCAGCCTTCCATCTTCCGAGCAGTACTTC	CASSLPSSEQYF
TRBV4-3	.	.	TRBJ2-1	TGCGCCAGCAGCCACTCGACAGGTCAAATCTACAATGAGCAGTTCTTC	CASSHSTGQIYNEQFF
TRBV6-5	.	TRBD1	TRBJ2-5	TGTGCCAGCAGTTACTCAGGGGGCAAAGGGGAGACCCAGTACTTC	CASSYSGGKGETQYF
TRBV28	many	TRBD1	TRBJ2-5	TGTGCCAGCAGTTTACACCGGGACAGGTGGGAGACCCAGTACTTC	CASSLHRDRWETQYF
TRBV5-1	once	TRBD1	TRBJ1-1	TGCGCCAGCAGCTTGACAGGGGCCGATTCCGATTTCTTT	CASSLTGADSDFF
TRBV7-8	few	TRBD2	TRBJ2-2	TGTGCCAGCAGCGGCGGGAGTCCGACCGGGGAGCTGTTTTTT	CASSGGSPTGELFF
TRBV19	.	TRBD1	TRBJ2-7	TGTGCCAGTAATATGGGGACAGCATACGAGCAGTACTTC	CASNMGTAYEQYF
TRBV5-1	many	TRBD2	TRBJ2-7	TGCGCCAGCAGCCCAACTAGCGGGGGGCCGTCCTACGAGCAGTACTTC	CASSPTSGGPSYEQYF
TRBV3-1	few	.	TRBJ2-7	TGTGCCAGCAGCCCCGGGACGGACCCCACCTACGAGCAGTACTTC	CASSPGTDPTYEQYF
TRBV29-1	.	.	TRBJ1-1	TGCAGCGTTGACTCAGAGGGGGGCAACCCTTATATGAACACTGAAGCTTTCTTT	CSVDSEGGNPYMNTEAFF
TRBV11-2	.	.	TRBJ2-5	TGTGCCAGCAGCTGGGGGATGAGGGAGACCCAGTACTTC	CASSWGMRETQYF
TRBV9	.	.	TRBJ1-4	TGTGCCAGCAGCGTAGACGTCCGGTCAGGAGGTGAAAAACTGTTTTTT	CASSVDVRSGGEKLFF
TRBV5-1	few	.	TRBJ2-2	TGCGCCAGCAGGGCACAGGGAGCGAACACCGGGGAGCTGTTTTTT	CASRAQGANTGELFF
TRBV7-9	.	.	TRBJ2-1	TGTGCCAGCAGCCCCAGGGAGGGGGCGCACTACAATGAGCAGTTCTTC	CASSPREGAHYNEQFF
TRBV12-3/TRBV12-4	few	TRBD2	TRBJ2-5	TGTGCCAGCAGTATCCCCCTAGCGGGAGAACAAGAGACCCAGTACTTC	CASSIPLAGEQETQYF